The 13 T cell receptor beta chains below come from one sample, sequenced in a study of blood T cell repertoires in COVID-19. Data came from immunoSEQ multiplex PCR; TCRdb stores just in-frame clones and leaves some out. Of roughly 300,000 clones in the sample, around 90% are singletons; the top ten hold around 6%. The sequenced sample consisted of PBMCs or T cells enriched from blood (not recorded which). The receptor source for this set is a woman aged 25 to 39 who had recovered from COVID-19.

The chain is built from TRBV6-5 and TRBJ1-5, with 8 bases aligning to TRBD1. The germline V gene encodes CDR1 MNHEY and CDR2 SVGAGI. The CDR3 covers 15 residues. The V gene end was trimmed by 6 bases and the J gene end by 4 bases; junction bases not matched to a gene: 8. The chain's CDR3 is CASRIGRGRNQPQHF. In DNA form, the CDR3 reads TGTGCCAGCAGAATTGGCAGGGGGCGGAATCAGCCCCAGCATTTT.

The rearrangement uses TRBV5-1 and TRBJ1-1; unclear D gene. This CDR3 is built from 13 residues. V shed 4 bases and J shed 4 bases, with 11 bases lying between them. The germline V gene has CDR1 SGHRS and CDR2 YFSETQ. In DNA, the CDR3 is TGCGCCAGCAGCATAACTGAGGGCACTGAAGCTTTCTTT. Translated: CASSITEGTEAFF.

This clone was counted once. The chain employs TRBV20-1 and TRBJ1-2, with D uncertain. Germline CDR1 is DFQATT and CDR2 is SNEGSKA (reference sequence). Trimming cost V 3 bases and J 0 bases, with 8 bases left between them. This CDR3 contains 13 residues. This chain's CDR3 is CSASRGTNYGYTF. For the CDR3, the DNA is TGCAGTGCTAGTCGGGGTACTAACTATGGCTACACCTTC.

The V and J genes are TRBV6-5 and TRBJ1-4; TRBD1 agrees at 7 bases. This CDR3 region has 14 residues. V lost 2 bases to trimming and J lost 4 bases; unmatched junction nucleotides: 1. Germline V gene data show CDR1 as MNHEY and CDR2 as SVGAGI. CDR3 bases: TGTGCCAGCAGTTACGGGACAGTTAATGAAAAACTGTTTTTT. Amino acid sequence: CASSYGTVNEKLFF.

This clone was detected only once. The J gene is TRBJ2-1, the V gene TRBV6-5, with 9 bases that match TRBD1. CDR3 size: 16 residues. J gave up 5 bases and V 2 bases, and 7 bases lay outside the gene matches. Germline V gene data show CDR1 as MNHEY and CDR2 as SVGAGI. CDR3 nucleotide sequence: TGTGCCAGCAGTTACCTCGGGACAGGGATAAACAATGAGCAGTTCTTC. Translated: CASSYLGTGINNEQFF.

This clone was recorded once. This chain uses TRBV2 with TRBJ1-2, with 7 nucleotides matching TRBD1. Germline V gene data show CDR1 as SNHLY and CDR2 as FYNNEI. V shed 7 bases, J shed 4 bases, and the junction held 9 bases outside the gene matches. The CDR3 is made up of 14 amino acids. The CDR3 region is CASKGTDTFYGYTF. In DNA form, the CDR3 reads TGTGCCAGCAAGGGGACAGACACCTTCTATGGCTACACCTTC. The entire variable domain, with the rest obtained from reference TRBV2 and TRBJ1-2, is as follows: EPEVTQTPSHQVTQMGQEVILRCVPISNHLYFYWYRQILGQKVEFLVSFYNNEISEKSEIFDDQFSVERPDGSNFTLKIRSTKLEDSAMYFCASKGTDTFYGYTFGSGTRLTVV.

This clone was seen just once. The chain employs TRBV19 and TRBJ1-1; 7 bases are a match to TRBD1. The CDR3 extends over 16 amino acids. The J segment lost 1 base and the V segment lost 5 bases, leaving 10 bases of the junction unmatched. CDR1 and CDR2 (germline): LNHDA, SQIVND (reference sequence). The CDR3 DNA reads TGTGCCAGTAGTCGGGAAGGGGGCGCCGCGAACACTGAAGCTTTCTTT. The encoded protein is CASSREGGAANTEAFF.

The rearrangement uses TRBV6-5 and TRBJ2-5; D might be TRBD1 (5 bases). Germline CDR1 MNHEY, CDR2 SVGAGI. The length of the CDR3 is 14 residues. V was shortened by 5 bases and J by 2 bases, with 12 bases between the two germline ends. The CDR3 DNA is TGTGCCAGCAGTCCTGGACACTTTCAAGAGACCCAGTACTTC. Its translation: CASSPGHFQETQYF.

This clone was counted between two and nine times. CDR3 residues: CASSQRTGDGYTF. CDR3 DNA: TGTGCCAGCAGCCAAAGGACAGGCGATGGCTACACCTTC. The J gene is TRBJ1-2, the V gene TRBV4-2; 7 bases are a match to TRBD1. Germline V gene sequence: CDR1 LGHNA, CDR2 YNFKEQ. The CDR3 totals 13 residues. J gave up 6 bases and V 2 bases, and 3 bases lay outside the gene matches.

The chain carries TRBV27 and TRBJ1-2; 8 positions agree with TRBD1. The junction had 13 bases not matched to a gene; V was cut back by 3 bases and J by 4 bases. Germline CDR1 and CDR2: MNHEY and SMNVEV (reference sequence). The CDR3 runs 17 residues. CDR3 nucleotide sequence: TGTGCCAGCAGTTTCTTGGGACCCGGACAGGGTACCTATGGCTACACCTTC. Its protein product is CASSFLGPGQGTYGYTF.

J is TRBJ1-1 and V is TRBV6-2 or TRBV6-3; perhaps TRBD1 as D (5 bases). There are 15 residues in the CDR3. Looked up from germline, CDR1 is MNHEY and CDR2 is SVGEGT. V was clipped by 3 bases and J by 4 bases, with 15 bases between them. The CDR3 DNA reads TGTGCCAGCAGTTATGCGGGGGGTAGGGGCACTGAAGCTTTCTTT. Translation: CASSYAGGRGTEAFF.

The V call is TRBV4-1, the J call TRBJ2-2; 16 nucleotides agree with TRBD2. V trimming: 2 bases; J trimming: 1 base; junction bases outside the gene matches: 4. The CDR3 runs 19 residues. From germline, CDR1 is MGHRA and CDR2 YSYEKL. The CDR3 loop is CASSQKGLAGGQNTGELFF. CDR3 DNA sequence: TGCGCCAGCAGCCAAAAGGGACTAGCGGGGGGGCAGAACACCGGGGAGCTGTTTTTT.

The V and J genes are TRBV5-6 and TRBJ2-3; D is uncertain. The CDR3 covers 13 residues. V lost 4 bases and J 5 bases, leaving 11 bases between the germline ends. Looked up from germline, CDR1 is SGHDT and CDR2 is YYEEEE. The DNA of the CDR3 is TGTGCCAGCAGCCAAACCGGAGTAGATACGCAGTATTTT. It translates to CASSQTGVDTQYF.